This T cell receptor (beta chain) was captured in a study of cytomegalovirus exposure and HLA in healthy donors. It was with 60 Vbeta and 13 Jbeta primers that the PCR ran. This table comes from immunoSEQ multiplex PCR, and its TCRdb copy is limited to in-frame clones, with some not included. The repertoire holds approximately 84,000 clones, with about 77% as singletons. This clonotype was sampled from a male donor in good health and CMV-seropositive. The material sequenced was PBMCs.

The CDR3 DNA reads TGTGCCAGTATGGAGGGATTGAGCACAGATACGCAGTATTTT. It encodes CASMEGLSTDTQYF. V gene TRBV19 combines with J gene TRBJ2-3; D might be TRBD2 (6 bases). The CDR3 loop spans 14 amino acids. V lost 7 bases and J 0 bases, leaving 11 bases between the germline ends. Germline V gene data show CDR1 as LNHDA and CDR2 as SQIVND (reference sequence).